A single T cell receptor (beta chain) is shown here with its context. Its antigen remains unidentified. The data were obtained in a study of cytomegalovirus exposure and HLA in healthy donors. Study-level points and caveats: By HLA locus, TCR association rates varied in a later analysis, with DRB1 showing the most and HLA-C the fewest.

Vbeta (60) and Jbeta (13) primers were used in the PCR. Produced via immunoSEQ multiplex PCR; TCRdb's table is partial and in-frame only. The repertoire holds about 43,000 clones, with approximately 80% as singletons. Trimming took 10 bases from V and 6 from J, leaving 16 bases between them. The CDR3 covers 12 residues. Germline V CDR1 and CDR2: MDHEN, SYDVKM. Source material: PBMCs. The clonotype comes from a man under 40 in good health and CMV-seronegative. V and J are TRBV28 and TRBJ2-7; maybe TRBD1 (5 bases). This CDR3 is CATQAGLREQYF. The CDR3 bases are TGTGCCACCCAGGCAGGGTTACGCGAGCAGTACTTC.